The T cell receptor (beta chain) under discussion was sequenced for a study of blood T cell repertoires in COVID-19. Looking at the study overall: Some COVID-19 samples were acute and others convalescent; all came from the United States, Italy and Spain.

Profiled with immunoSEQ multiplex PCR; TCRdb holds only in-frame clones, not every one. Altogether about 190,000 clones are present, less than 85% being singletons, with the ten largest covering 3% to 3.5%. Participants, about 18 to 90 years old, spanned 24 US areas. Clinical history as reported by participants underpinned cohort assignment. The clonotype comes from a woman under 40 who had recovered from COVID-19. What was sequenced was PBMCs or T cells enriched from blood (not recorded which).

The CDR3: CASSERGQRGTSGLRETQYF. DNA of the CDR3: TGTGCCAGCAGTGAAAGAGGGCAAAGAGGAACTAGCGGGTTGCGAGAGACCCAGTACTTC. J is TRBJ2-5 and V is TRBV6-1, with TRBD2 matching over 9 bases. Germline V gene data show CDR1 as MNHNS and CDR2 as SASEGT. The J segment lost 4 bases and the V segment lost 2 bases, leaving 20 bases of the junction unmatched. The CDR3 is 20 amino acids.